The 25 T cell receptor beta chains below all came from one sample that was sequenced in a study of shared clonotypes between healthy human individuals (dated by TCRdb to about 2020). For the CD8 naive samples, CD45RO-negative cells were positively selected for CCR7, yielding a CD45RA+CCR7+ population from which TemRA cells were excluded. Receptor amplification or capture employed the immunoSEQ multiplex PCR assay. TCRdb's version of the immuneACCESS table is confined to in-frame rearrangements and falls short of the full clone set. An unresolved V gene accounts for under half of the shortfall where checked; the remainder is of unknown origin. The sample includes over 800,000 clones, with approximately 92% observed a single time. The top ten constitute approximately 25% of the sample. The sequenced material came from naive CD8+ T cells sorted from blood. What this sample's cell subset or site label stands for: CD45RA+CCR7+. Receptors originate from a man younger than 40 in good health.

The J gene is TRBJ2-7, the V gene TRBV7-2; TRBD2 matches 7 bases. V shed 2 bases and J 2 bases; nucleotides not matched to a gene: 3. Germline V gene sequence: CDR1 SGHTA, CDR2 FQGNSA. This CDR3 is 14 amino acids long. The CDR3 DNA is TGTGCCAGCAGCTTAAGGGACTATACCTACGAGCAGTACTTC. Protein sequence: CASSLRDYTYEQYF.

The genes are TRBV5-1 and TRBJ2-3, with D tentatively TRBD2 (6 bases). Trimming left V 4 bases short and J 1 base short, with 19 bases between. Germline values: CDR1 SGHRS, CDR2 YFSETQ. There are 17 residues in the CDR3. CDR3 DNA sequence: TGCGCCAGCAGCCTATACGGGTGGGAGGAGGGCACAGATACGCAGTATTTT. This codes for CASSLYGWEEGTDTQYF.

The chain employs TRBV7-8 and TRBJ2-7, with TRBD1 matching over 8 bases. The CDR3 has 13 residues. CDR1 SGHVS and CDR2 FQNEAQ come from the germline V gene. J gave up 3 bases and V 5 bases, and 3 bases lay outside the gene matches. CDR3: CASSTGTGYEQYF. CDR3 DNA sequence: TGTGCCAGCAGCACCGGGACAGGCTACGAGCAGTACTTC.

V gene TRBV7-9 combines with J gene TRBJ2-7; tentatively, D is TRBD1 (5 bases). CDR1 and CDR2 from the germline V gene are SEHNR and FQNEAQ (reference sequence). The CDR3 is 13 amino acids. Between the trimmed V and J ends, which lost 5 bases and 5 bases, there was a span of 13 bases. The CDR3 DNA reads TGTGCCAGCAGCACCAGTGAAGGGGACGAGCAGTACTTC. It specifies CASSTSEGDEQYF.

CDR3 bases: TGTGCCAGTCGGGGGAATTTTAACTCTGGGGCCAACGTCCTGACTTTC. It is translated as CASRGNFNSGANVLTF. The chain has TRBV7-6 and TRBJ2-6; perhaps TRBD2 as D (6 bases). This CDR3 comprises 16 residues. Trimming took off 9 bases at V and 0 bases at J, with 15 bases between the two ends. CDR1 is SGHVS, CDR2 FNYEAQ, per germline.

The J gene is TRBJ2-3, the V gene TRBV7-3; D may be TRBD2 (6 bases). V was pared by 7 bases and J by 5 bases, with 13 bases between. Germline V gene data show CDR1 as SGHTA and CDR2 as FQGTGA. The CDR3 is made up of 13 amino acids. CDR3 protein: CASMEAGRDTQYF. The CDR3 DNA reads as TGTGCCAGCATGGAAGCGGGCAGAGATACGCAGTATTTT.

This chain joins TRBV5-6 and TRBJ2-7, with D hard to call. V lost 0 bases and J lost 2, with 12 bases in between. The CDR3 loop spans 15 amino acids. Germline V gene data show CDR1 as SGHDT and CDR2 as YYEEEE. This chain's CDR3 is CASSLAEGAPYEQYF. The CDR3 coding sequence is TGTGCCAGCAGCTTGGCCGAAGGAGCCCCCTACGAGCAGTACTTC.

There are a few counts of this clone. In DNA form, the CDR3 reads TGTGCCAGCAGCTTAGAGGCAGACTACGAGCAGTACTTC. As protein: CASSLEADYEQYF. The chain combines TRBV7-6 with TRBJ2-7; D unclear. This CDR3 has 13 residues. Trimming removed 1 base from V and 3 bases from J, with 7 bases in between. CDR1 SGHVS and CDR2 FNYEAQ come from the germline V gene. Drawing the rest from reference TRBV7-6 and TRBJ2-7, the complete variable domain is GAGVSQSPRYKVTKRGQDVALRCDPISGHVSLYWYRQALGQGPEFLTYFNYEAQQDKSGLPNDRFSAERPEGSISTLTIQRTEQRDSAMYRCASSLEADYEQYFGPGTRLTVT.

The V call is TRBV7-9, the J call TRBJ2-3; possibly TRBD2 for D (6 bases). V was shortened by 8 bases and J by 5 bases, with 23 bases between the two germline ends. CDR3 length equals 16 residues. The germline V gene encodes CDR1 SEHNR and CDR2 FQNEAQ (reference sequence). This CDR3 reads CASLRWTTYRKDTQYF. As DNA, the CDR3 is TGTGCCAGCCTAAGGTGGACTACATATCGGAAAGATACGCAGTATTTT.

The chain couples TRBV7-8 to TRBJ1-4; 7 nucleotides line up with TRBD1. CDR1 SGHVS and CDR2 FQNEAQ come from the germline V gene. The CDR3 length is 14 residues. With V trimmed by 6 bases and J by 4 bases, 5 bases remained unmatched. The CDR3 here is CASSKRGLNEKLFF. CDR3 DNA sequence: TGTGCCAGCAGTAAGAGGGGGCTTAATGAAAAACTGTTTTTT.

The chain has TRBV7-9 and TRBJ2-1; TRBD1 matches 7 bases. CDR1 and CDR2 from the germline V gene are SEHNR and FQNEAQ (reference sequence). This CDR3 region has 14 residues. Losses at the gene ends were 5 bases for V and 13 bases for J; bases not matched to a gene: 14. CDR3 bases: TGTGCCAGCAGCGTCACCTCCCGCAGGGACAGTCAGTTCTTC. Protein sequence: CASSVTSRRDSQFF.

This chain links TRBV10-2 with TRBJ1-5; D is ambiguous. Trimming left V 4 bases short and J 9 bases short, with 10 bases between. The V gene's germline CDR1 is WSHSY and CDR2 SAAADI. This CDR3 is built from 12 residues. CDR3 sequence reads: CASSVRSAPQHF. The CDR3 nucleotides are TGCGCCAGCAGTGTGAGGTCTGCGCCCCAGCATTTT.

This chain uses TRBV7-9 with TRBJ1-4; tentative D call: TRBD1 (6 bases). The CDR3 loop spans 14 amino acids. In germline, CDR1 is SEHNR, CDR2 FQNEAQ (reference sequence). V was shortened by 4 bases and J by 4 bases, with 10 bases between the two germline ends. CDR3: CASSSRGFNEKLFF. The CDR3 DNA is TGTGCCAGCAGCTCCAGGGGATTTAATGAAAAACTGTTTTTT.

The J gene is TRBJ2-2, the V gene TRBV4-1; TRBD2 aligns across 8 bases. The CDR3 runs to 15 residues. With V trimmed by 5 bases and J by 6 bases, 8 bases remained unmatched. Germline CDR1 is MGHRA and CDR2 is YSYEKL. The CDR3 region is CASSDPGGAAGELFF. The CDR3 DNA reads as TGCGCCAGCAGCGACCCGGGGGGGGCGGCCGGGGAGCTGTTTTTT.

The chain couples TRBV7-9 to TRBJ1-5; 7 bases map to TRBD1. This CDR3 spans 14 amino acids. Trimming took 5 bases from V and 3 from J; bases not matched to a gene: 4. Germline V CDR1 and CDR2: SEHNR, FQNEAQ (reference sequence). The CDR3 DNA reads TGTGCCAGCAGCATCGGGACAGTCAATCAGCCCCAGCATTTT. Its protein is CASSIGTVNQPQHF.

V gene TRBV5-5 combines with J gene TRBJ2-1, with unresolved D. The CDR3 has 13 amino acids. V lost 4 bases, J lost 6 bases, and 11 bases lay in between. Per the germline V gene, CDR1 is SGHKS and CDR2 is YYEKEE (reference sequence). CDR3 amino acids: CASSPDSSNEQFF. As DNA, the CDR3 is TGTGCCAGCAGCCCAGACTCGTCCAATGAGCAGTTCTTC.

The chain combines TRBV18 with TRBJ2-7, with D perhaps TRBD1 (5 bases). This CDR3 spans 14 amino acids. The ends were cut back, 6 bases at V and 6 bases at J, with 18 bases in the middle. Germline CDR1 and CDR2: KGHSH and LQKENI. Written as DNA, the CDR3 is TGTGCCAGCTCTCGCGGTCCGAATCAGGGCGAGCAGTACTTC. Translating it yields CASSRGPNQGEQYF.

The chain joins TRBV4-2 to TRBJ2-1; D assignment may be TRBD1 or TRBD2 (5 bases each). V was pared by 3 bases and J by 12 bases, with 12 bases between. There are 12 residues in the CDR3. Per germline, CDR1 LGHNA and CDR2 YNFKEQ. Written as DNA, the CDR3 is TGTGCCAGCAGCCAGGGACCATTGGGGCAGTTCTTC. The encoded protein is CASSQGPLGQFF.

This chain connects TRBV28 to TRBJ1-4, with D possibly matching TRBD1 (5 bases). The germline V gene has CDR1 MDHEN and CDR2 SYDVKM. CDR3 length equals 16 residues. Trimming took 3 bases from V and 0 from J, leaving 11 bases between them. CDR3 amino acids: CASSFRMGATNEKLFF. CDR3 nucleotides: TGTGCCAGCAGTTTTCGTATGGGGGCAACTAATGAAAAACTGTTTTTT.

Here the CDR3 reads CASSSSRQALNSYEQYF. Written as DNA, the CDR3 is TGTGCCAGCAGCTCTAGCCGACAGGCCCTTAATTCCTACGAGCAGTACTTC. The rearrangement uses TRBV7-9 and TRBJ2-5, with D perhaps matching TRBD1 (6 bases). The assigned J gene may be wrong: the sequence end matches TRBJ2-7 better. This CDR3 region has 17 residues. Germline V gene sequence: CDR1 SEHNR, CDR2 FQNEAQ (reference sequence).

This clone was recorded only once. This sequence joins TRBV5-4 and TRBJ2-3, with 8 positions matching TRBD2. Germline CDR1 reads SGHNT; CDR2 reads YYREEE (reference sequence). This CDR3 contains 16 residues. V was pared by 7 bases and J by 2 bases, with 12 bases of the junction left unmatched. The CDR3 bases are TGTGCCAGCGGAACAATAGCGGGAACTTACACAGATACGCAGTATTTT. It codes for CASGTIAGTYTDTQYF.

This clone was observed once. The chain recombines TRBV28 with TRBJ1-1; D possibly corresponds to TRBD1 (5 bases). The germline gives CDR1 MDHEN, CDR2 SYDVKM. V lost 7 bases and J 0 bases, leaving 12 bases between the germline ends. There are 14 residues in the CDR3. The DNA of the CDR3 is TGTGCCAGCACCTTGGGGCAGTTGAACACTGAAGCTTTCTTT. This encodes CASTLGQLNTEAFF.

This clone was observed once. This chain links TRBV7-9 with TRBJ2-7; D ambiguous. The germline V and J ends were trimmed by 4 bases and 1 base, with 5 bases remaining between them. The CDR3 is 12 residues long. Germline V gives CDR1 SEHNR, CDR2 FQNEAQ (reference sequence). The CDR3 coding sequence is TGTGCCAGCAGCTGGATTTCCTACGAGCAGTACTTC. This encodes CASSWISYEQYF.

The chain is built from TRBV7-2 and TRBJ2-1; D ambiguous. The CDR3 is made up of 15 amino acids. V gave up 1 base and J gave up 5 bases, with 12 bases separating them. CDR1 and CDR2 from the germline V gene are SGHTA and FQGNSA. The CDR3 loop is CASSLVVSVNNEQFF. CDR3 DNA sequence: TGTGCCAGCAGCTTAGTAGTAAGCGTCAACAATGAGCAGTTCTTC.

The gene calls are TRBV4-2 and TRBJ2-1; D not resolved. Per germline, CDR1 LGHNA and CDR2 YNFKEQ. The CDR3 covers 16 residues. Trimming removed 2 bases at V and 3 bases at J, with 14 bases between. This chain's CDR3 is CASSQPLSALYNEQFF. CDR3 bases: TGTGCCAGCAGCCAACCCTTGTCCGCCCTCTACAATGAGCAGTTCTTC.